This T cell receptor (beta chain) stems from a study of Ad26.COV2.S vaccination and SARS-CoV-2 variants. Germline V gene sequence: CDR1 SGHRS, CDR2 YFSETQ. This CDR3 is 15 amino acids long. The V gene end was trimmed by 0 bases and the J gene end by 5 bases; junction bases not matched to a gene: 3. On this clone itself: As yet, its antigen is unknown.

Study-wide points: The breadth of spike-specific CD8+ and CD4+ T cell responses after vaccination was reportedly substantial.

Profiled with immunoSEQ multiplex PCR; TCRdb holds only in-frame clones, not every one. The table records about 380,000 clones, roughly four fifths of them present only once. As to treatment: 15 to 20 received Ad26.COV2.S at low or high dose, single or two shots; about 5 received placebo; per-sample allocation not given. Samples came from day 63 after the first vaccine or placebo injection. The clonotype originates from a person aged 18 to 65 who received the Ad26.COV2.S COVID-19 vaccine or a placebo. The rearrangement links TRBV5-1 to TRBJ2-2; 8 nucleotides line up with TRBD2. The sequencing here drew on peripheral blood, taken in a trial of Ad26.COV2.S vaccine versus placebo. The CDR3 nucleotides are TGCGCCAGCAGCTTGGACACTAGCGGTACCGGGGAGCTGTTTTTT. Its protein product is CASSLDTSGTGELFF.